The 13 T cell receptor beta chains presented below share a single source sample, sequenced in a study of control samples from healthy donors and cancer patients. Only in-frame clones appear in the TCRdb table, and some are missing; sequencing was by immunoSEQ multiplex PCR. The sample holds 120,000 or so clones, approximately 84% seen once. The sequenced sample consisted of blood. The source is a man younger than 35 in good health.

This chain connects TRBV6-5 to TRBJ1-1, with TRBD1 matching over 8 bases. The germline gives CDR1 MNHEY, CDR2 SVGAGI. The CDR3 is made up of 15 amino acids. V dropped 6 bases and J dropped 4; count of bases not matched to a gene: 10. DNA of the CDR3: TGTGCCAGCAGGGTAAACCGGGACAGGAGCACTGAAGCTTTCTTT. This sequence encodes CASRVNRDRSTEAFF.

This clone was detected once. In DNA form, the CDR3 reads TGTGCCAGCAGCGCAACGGACTCGGGGGGAAGCTCCTATAATTCACCCCTCCACTTT. This codes for CASSATDSGGSSYNSPLHF. The chain carries TRBV9 and TRBJ1-6; D possibly corresponds to TRBD1 (5 bases). CDR1 is SGDLS, CDR2 YYNGEE, per germline. Trimming took off 3 bases at V and 0 bases at J, with 19 bases between the two ends. CDR3 length equals 19 residues. The full variable domain, its missing parts supplied by reference TRBV9 and TRBJ1-6, is DSGVTQTPKHLITATGQRVTLRCSPRSGDLSVYWYQQSLDQGLQFLIQYYNGEERAKGNILERFSAQQFPDLHSELNLSSLELGDSALYFCASSATDSGGSSYNSPLHFGNGTRLTVT.

A few counts support this clone. The J gene is TRBJ1-5, the V gene TRBV6-5; 11 nucleotides match TRBD1. The CDR3 runs to 15 residues. V lost 8 bases, J lost 0 bases, and 3 bases stayed unmatched. The germline gives CDR1 MNHEY, CDR2 SVGAGI. CDR3 region: CASGQGAHSNQPQHF. CDR3 DNA: TGTGCCAGCGGACAGGGGGCGCATAGCAATCAGCCCCAGCATTTT.

The chain links TRBV27 to TRBJ1-1; D is undetermined. V dropped 1 base and J dropped 0 bases, with 12 bases sitting between them. This CDR3 comprises 16 residues. Germline CDR1 MNHEY, CDR2 SMNVEV (reference sequence). CDR3 region: CASSLFSTIMNTEAFF. In nucleotides, the CDR3 is TGTGCCAGCAGTTTATTTTCTACCATAATGAACACTGAAGCTTTCTTT.

This chain uses TRBV3-1 (or the pseudogene TRBV3-2) with TRBJ1-2; 9 bases match TRBD1. CDR1 and CDR2 (germline): LGHDT, YNNKEL (reference sequence). The CDR3 is 14 residues long. V shed 4 bases and J 2 bases; nucleotides not matched to a gene: 2. The CDR3 reads CASSLGTGNYGYTF. Written as DNA, the CDR3 is TGTGCCAGCAGCCTCGGGACAGGGAACTATGGCTACACCTTC.

This chain uses TRBV6-5 with TRBJ2-6, with a weak D call TRBD1 (5 bases). Germline CDR1 is MNHEY and CDR2 is SVGAGI. The CDR3 loop spans 15 amino acids. V lost 5 bases to trimming and J lost 0 bases, with 8 bases between them. The CDR3 reads CASSRQISGANVLTF. The DNA of the CDR3 is TGTGCCAGCAGTCGACAGATCTCTGGGGCCAACGTCCTGACTTTC.

V is TRBV7-2 and J is TRBJ2-7; 12 nucleotides align to TRBD2. Germline V gene data show CDR1 as SGHTA and CDR2 as FQGNSA. The CDR3 has 17 residues. Trimming took 2 bases from V and 5 from J; bases not matched to a gene: 10. CDR3 in amino acids: CASSLRPRTSGIHEQYF. CDR3 nucleotides: TGTGCCAGCAGCTTACGGCCCAGGACTAGCGGGATCCACGAGCAGTACTTC.

The chain has TRBV12-5 and TRBJ1-2; 7 nucleotides agree with TRBD1. After removal of 5 bases from V and 4 bases from J, the junction contained 7 bases not matched to a gene. The CDR3 spans 14 residues. The V gene's germline CDR1 is LGHNT and CDR2 FRNRAP. DNA of the CDR3: TGTGCTAGTGGTACCGGGACAGCGCTCTATGGCTACACCTTC. It translates to CASGTGTALYGYTF.

This clone was recorded only once. The J gene is TRBJ1-3, the V gene TRBV28; the D is unclear. The CDR3 consists of 16 residues. Trimming removed 3 bases from V and 2 bases from J, with 14 bases in between. CDR1 is MDHEN, CDR2 SYDVKM, per germline. The DNA for the CDR3 is TGTGCCAGCAGTTTTTGGGCGGGAGGTGCTGGAAACACCATATATTTT. Its protein product is CASSFWAGGAGNTIYF.

This chain connects TRBV6-5 to TRBJ1-1, with D hard to call. Germline values: CDR1 MNHEY, CDR2 SVGAGI. There are 15 residues in the CDR3. V lost 0 bases, J lost 0 bases, and 8 bases lay in between. CDR3: CASSYSRDLNTEAFF. The CDR3 DNA reads as TGTGCCAGCAGTTACTCCCGCGACCTGAACACTGAAGCTTTCTTT.

The chain couples TRBV10-2 to TRBJ2-7, with TRBD2 matching 9 bases. The CDR3 sequence is 21 residues long. From germline, CDR1 is WSHSY and CDR2 SAAADI. V lost 2 bases and J lost 1; bases outside the gene matches: 21. The CDR3 here is CASSEAPASGTGSLMSYEQYF. In DNA, the CDR3 is TGCGCCAGCAGTGAGGCTCCGGCTAGCGGGACGGGATCCCTTATGTCCTACGAGCAGTACTTC.

CDR3 loop: CASSLDTGAYGYTF. The CDR3 DNA reads as TGTGCCAGCAGCTTGGACACGGGAGCCTATGGCTACACCTTC. J is TRBJ1-2 and V is TRBV5-4; D remains unclear. The CDR3 contains 14 residues. The germline gives CDR1 SGHNT, CDR2 YYREEE (reference sequence). Between the trimmed V and J ends, which lost 0 bases and 4 bases, there was a span of 10 bases. Combining the CDR3 with reference TRBV5-4 and TRBJ1-2 gives the whole variable domain ETGVTQSPTHLIKTRGQQVTLRCSSQSGHNTVSWYQQALGQGPQFIFQYYREEENGRGNFPPRFSGLQFPNYSSELNVNALELDDSALYLCASSLDTGAYGYTFGSGTRLTVV.

This clone occurred many times. The chain has TRBV9 and TRBJ1-1; a possible D gene is TRBD1 (6 bases). The CDR3 is 18 amino acids. Germline values: CDR1 SGDLS, CDR2 YYNGEE. V was cut by 3 bases and J by 0 bases, with 21 bases left in between. CDR3 sequence reads: CASSAPQGGTRMNTEAFF. CDR3 coding DNA: TGTGCCAGCAGCGCGCCCCAAGGGGGGACAAGGATGAACACTGAAGCTTTCTTT.